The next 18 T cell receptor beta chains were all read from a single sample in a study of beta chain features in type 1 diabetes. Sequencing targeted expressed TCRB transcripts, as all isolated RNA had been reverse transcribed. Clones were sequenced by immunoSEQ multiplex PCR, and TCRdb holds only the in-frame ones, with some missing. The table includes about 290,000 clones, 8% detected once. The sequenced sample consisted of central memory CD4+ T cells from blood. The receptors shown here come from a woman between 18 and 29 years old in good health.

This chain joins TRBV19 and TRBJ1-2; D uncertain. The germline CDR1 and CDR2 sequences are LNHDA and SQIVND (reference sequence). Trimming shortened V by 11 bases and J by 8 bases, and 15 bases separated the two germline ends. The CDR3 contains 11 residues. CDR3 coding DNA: TGTGCCCAGCGGGTAAGGTCCGGCTACACCTTC. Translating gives CAQRVRSGYTF.

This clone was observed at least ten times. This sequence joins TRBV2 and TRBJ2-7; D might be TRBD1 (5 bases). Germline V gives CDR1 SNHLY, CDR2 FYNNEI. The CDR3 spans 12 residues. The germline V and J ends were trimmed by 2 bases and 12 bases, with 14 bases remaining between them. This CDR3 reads CASSESVAGRYF. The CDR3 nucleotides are TGTGCCAGCAGTGAAAGTGTGGCAGGGCGGTACTTC.

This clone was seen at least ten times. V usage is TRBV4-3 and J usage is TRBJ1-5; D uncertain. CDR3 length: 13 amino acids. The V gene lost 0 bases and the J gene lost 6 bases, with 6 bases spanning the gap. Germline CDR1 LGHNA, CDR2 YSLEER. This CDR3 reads CASSQDASQPQHF. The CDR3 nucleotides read TGCGCCAGCAGCCAAGATGCCAGTCAGCCCCAGCATTTT.

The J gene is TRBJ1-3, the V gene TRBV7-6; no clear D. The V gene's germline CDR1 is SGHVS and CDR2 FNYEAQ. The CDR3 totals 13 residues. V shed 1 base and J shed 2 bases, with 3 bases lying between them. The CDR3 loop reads CASSLGPGNTIYF. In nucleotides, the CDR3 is TGTGCCAGCAGCTTAGGCCCTGGAAACACCATATATTTT. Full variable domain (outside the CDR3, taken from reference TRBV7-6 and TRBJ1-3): GAGVSQSPRYKVTKRGQDVALRCDPISGHVSLYWYRQALGQGPEFLTYFNYEAQQDKSGLPNDRFSAERPEGSISTLTIQRTEQRDSAMYRCASSLGPGNTIYFGEGSWLTVV.

The DNA for the CDR3 is TGCGCCAGCAGCCGCGCTAAACAAAGGGGTGAAAAACTGTTTTTT. The encoded protein is CASSRAKQRGEKLFF. This chain uses TRBV4-3 with TRBJ1-4, with TRBD1 as a possible D gene (5 bases). Per the germline V gene, CDR1 is LGHNA and CDR2 is YSLEER. The CDR3 covers 15 residues. The V and J ends lost 4 bases and 7 bases respectively, with 16 bases between them.

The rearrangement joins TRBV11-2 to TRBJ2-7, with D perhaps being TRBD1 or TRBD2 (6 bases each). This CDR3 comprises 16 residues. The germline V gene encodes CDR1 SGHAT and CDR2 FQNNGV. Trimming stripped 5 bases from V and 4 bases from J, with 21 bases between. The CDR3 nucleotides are TGTGCCAGCAGCCCTAGGCGGGACACGACGAGATACGAGCAGTACTTC. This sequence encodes CASSPRRDTTRYEQYF.

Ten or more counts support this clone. Here the CDR3 reads CASSSQREQYF. In nucleotides, the CDR3 is TGTGCCAGCAGCTCCCAACGGGAGCAGTACTTC. This chain joins TRBV7-9 and TRBJ2-7, with no clear D. CDR1 SEHNR and CDR2 FQNEAQ come from the germline V gene (reference sequence). The CDR3 length is 11 residues. V was pared by 4 bases and J by 7 bases, with 8 bases between. The entire variable domain, with the rest obtained from reference TRBV7-9 and TRBJ2-7, is as follows: DTGVSQNPRHKITKRGQNVTFRCDPISEHNRLYWYRQTLGQGPEFLTYFQNEAQLEKSRLLSDRFSAERPKGSFSTLEIQRTEQGDSAMYLCASSSQREQYFGPGTRLTVT.

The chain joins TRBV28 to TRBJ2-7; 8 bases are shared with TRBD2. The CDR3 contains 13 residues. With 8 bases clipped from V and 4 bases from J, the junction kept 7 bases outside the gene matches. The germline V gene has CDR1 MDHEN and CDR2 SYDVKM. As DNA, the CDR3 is TGTGCCAGCTCGGGAGGGGGTATATACGAGCAGTACGTC. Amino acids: CASSGGGIYEQYV.

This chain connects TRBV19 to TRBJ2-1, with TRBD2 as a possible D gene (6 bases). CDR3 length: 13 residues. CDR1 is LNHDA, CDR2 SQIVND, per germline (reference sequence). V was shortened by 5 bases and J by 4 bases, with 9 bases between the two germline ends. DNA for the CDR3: TGTGCCAGTAGTGGGGGAGGATACAATGAGCAGTTCTTC. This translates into CASSGGGYNEQFF.

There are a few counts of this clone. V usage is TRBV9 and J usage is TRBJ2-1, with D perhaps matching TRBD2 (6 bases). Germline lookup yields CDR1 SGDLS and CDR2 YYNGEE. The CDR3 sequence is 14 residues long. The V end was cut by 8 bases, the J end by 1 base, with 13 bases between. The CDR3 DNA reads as TGTGCCAGGGGACCGGAGGGGTCCTACAATGAGCAGTTCTTC. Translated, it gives CARGPEGSYNEQFF.

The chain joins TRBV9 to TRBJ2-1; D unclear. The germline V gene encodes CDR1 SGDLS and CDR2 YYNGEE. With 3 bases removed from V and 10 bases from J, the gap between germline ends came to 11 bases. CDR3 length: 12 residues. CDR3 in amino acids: CASSAAGREQFF. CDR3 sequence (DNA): TGTGCCAGCAGCGCGGCTGGTAGGGAGCAGTTCTTC.

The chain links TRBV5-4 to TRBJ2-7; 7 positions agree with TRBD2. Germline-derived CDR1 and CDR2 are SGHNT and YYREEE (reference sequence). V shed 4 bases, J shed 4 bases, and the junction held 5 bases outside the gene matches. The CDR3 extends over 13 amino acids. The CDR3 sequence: CASSPGTTYEQYF. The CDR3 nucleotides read TGTGCCAGCAGCCCCGGGACTACGTACGAGCAGTACTTC. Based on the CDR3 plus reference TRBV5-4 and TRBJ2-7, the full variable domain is ETGVTQSPTHLIKTRGQQVTLRCSSQSGHNTVSWYQQALGQGPQFIFQYYREEENGRGNFPPRFSGLQFPNYSSELNVNALELDDSALYLCASSPGTTYEQYFGPGTRLTVT.

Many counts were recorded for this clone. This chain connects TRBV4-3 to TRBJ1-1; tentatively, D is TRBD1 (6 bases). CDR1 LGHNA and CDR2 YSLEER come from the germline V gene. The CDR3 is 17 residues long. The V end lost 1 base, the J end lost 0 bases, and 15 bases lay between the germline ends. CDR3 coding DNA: TGCGCCAGCAGCCAAGGACAGGATGGTTATATGAACACTGAAGCTTTCTTT. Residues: CASSQGQDGYMNTEAFF.

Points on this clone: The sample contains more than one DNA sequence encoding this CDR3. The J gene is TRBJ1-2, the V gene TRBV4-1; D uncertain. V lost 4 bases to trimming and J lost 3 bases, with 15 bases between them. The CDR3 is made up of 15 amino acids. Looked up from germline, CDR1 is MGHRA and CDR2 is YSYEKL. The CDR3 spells CASSRLRQADYGYTF. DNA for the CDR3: TGCGCCAGCAGCCGTCTCAGGCAGGCCGACTATGGCTACACCTTC.

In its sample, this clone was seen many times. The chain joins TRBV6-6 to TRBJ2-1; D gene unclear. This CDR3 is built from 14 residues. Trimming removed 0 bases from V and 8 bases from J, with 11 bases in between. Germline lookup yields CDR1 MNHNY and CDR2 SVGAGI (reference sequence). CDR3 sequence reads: CASSYSKLAHEQFF. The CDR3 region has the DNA TGTGCCAGCAGTTACTCGAAGTTAGCCCATGAGCAGTTCTTC.

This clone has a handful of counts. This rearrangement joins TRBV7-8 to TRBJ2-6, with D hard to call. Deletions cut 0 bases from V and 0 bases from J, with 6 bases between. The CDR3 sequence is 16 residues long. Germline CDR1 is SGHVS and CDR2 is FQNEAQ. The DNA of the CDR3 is TGTGCCAGCAGCTTAGCGCGAAGCTCTGGGGCCAACGTCCTGACTTTC. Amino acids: CASSLARSSGANVLTF.

The CDR3 DNA reads as TGTGCCAGCAGCTTGGCTGCGAATCAGCCCCAGCATTTT. It translates to CASSLAANQPQHF. This sequence joins TRBV7-2 and TRBJ1-5, with D unclear. The CDR3 extends over 13 amino acids. Trimming cost V 3 bases and J 4 bases, with 7 bases left between them. The germline V gene has CDR1 SGHTA and CDR2 FQGNSA.

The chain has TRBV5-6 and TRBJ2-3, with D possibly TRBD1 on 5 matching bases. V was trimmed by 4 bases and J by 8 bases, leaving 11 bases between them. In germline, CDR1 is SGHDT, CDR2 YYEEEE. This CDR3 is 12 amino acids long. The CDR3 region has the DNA TGTGCCAGCAGCGGTCTTAGGGGTACGCAGTATTTT. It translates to CASSGLRGTQYF. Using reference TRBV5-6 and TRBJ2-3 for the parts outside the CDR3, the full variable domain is DAGVTQSPTHLIKTRGQQVTLRCSPKSGHDTVSWYQQALGQGPQFIFQYYEEEERQRGNFPDRFSGHQFPNYSSELNVNALLLGDSALYLCASSGLRGTQYFGPGTRLTVL.